This T cell receptor beta chain originates from a study of identical twins. General study points: Models underpredicted monozygotic twin sharing of out-of-frame TCR alpha. Where out-of-frame alpha sequences were twin-shared, they showed excess low generation probability.

The authors used template switching to add a universal primer site and gave cDNA unique molecular identifiers. MiXCR was run by TCRdb on the 5' RACE reads, yielding one entry per CDR3 protein. The sample consists of around 1.7 million distinct CDR3 sequences, about 32% of them appearing once. Concerning this clonotype itself: The antigen remains undetermined.

From germline, CDR1 is SGHAT and CDR2 FQDESV (reference sequence). This CDR3 is 16 amino acids long. Trimming cost V 4 bases and J 11 bases; bases outside gene matches: 18. Sequencing used cord blood. This TCR was sampled from a newborn girl in good health. The chain uses TRBV11-1 and TRBJ2-5; 8 bases agree with TRBD1. CDR3 residues: CASSSTTGAGYNEQYF. The CDR3 DNA follows: TGTGCCAGCAGCTCCACGACAGGGGCGGGCTACAATGAGCAGTACTTC.